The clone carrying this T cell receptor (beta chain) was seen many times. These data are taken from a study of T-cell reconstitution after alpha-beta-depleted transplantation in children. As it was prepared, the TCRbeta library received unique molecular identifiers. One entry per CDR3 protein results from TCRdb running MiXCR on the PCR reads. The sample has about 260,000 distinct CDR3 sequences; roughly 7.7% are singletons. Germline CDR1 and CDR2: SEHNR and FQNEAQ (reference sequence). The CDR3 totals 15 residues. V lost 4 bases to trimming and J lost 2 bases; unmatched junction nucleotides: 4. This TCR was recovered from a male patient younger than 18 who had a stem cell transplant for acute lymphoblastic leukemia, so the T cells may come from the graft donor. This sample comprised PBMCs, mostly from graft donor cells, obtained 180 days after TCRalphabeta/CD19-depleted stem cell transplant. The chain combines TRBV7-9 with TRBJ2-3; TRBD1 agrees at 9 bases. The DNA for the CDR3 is TGTGCCAGCAGCTCCCGGACAGGGGCCACAGATACGCAGTATTTT. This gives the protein CASSSRTGATDTQYF.